This note documents a single T cell receptor beta chain sequence. The sample is drawn from a study of neoadjuvant anti-PD-1 for oral cavity cancer. The repertoire was sequenced with immunoSEQ multiplex PCR; TCRdb's copy has only in-frame clones and lacks some. The sample yields about 9,800 clones, 60% to 70% seen once. The CDR3 covers 14 residues. Germline V gene sequence: CDR1 MGHRA, CDR2 YSYEKL. The V end was cut by 4 bases, the J end by 6 bases, with 13 bases between. This sample's time point: after neoadjuvant nivolumab, at surgical resection. Patients had newly diagnosed, untreated stage II-IVA oral cavity squamous cell carcinoma. These oral cavity squamous cell carcinomas were HPV-negative and locally advanced. Analysis of PBMCs was direct, with no culture step.

Sequencing was performed on PBMCs, taken after nivolumab (anti-PD-1) treatment. The gene calls are TRBV4-1 and TRBJ2-1; D possibly corresponds to TRBD2 (5 bases). The receptor was derived from a person between 35 and 79 years old with oral cavity squamous cell carcinoma. CDR3 residues: CASSPPPEGNEQFF. The CDR3 nucleotides read TGCGCCAGCAGCCCCCCACCCGAGGGCAATGAGCAGTTCTTC.